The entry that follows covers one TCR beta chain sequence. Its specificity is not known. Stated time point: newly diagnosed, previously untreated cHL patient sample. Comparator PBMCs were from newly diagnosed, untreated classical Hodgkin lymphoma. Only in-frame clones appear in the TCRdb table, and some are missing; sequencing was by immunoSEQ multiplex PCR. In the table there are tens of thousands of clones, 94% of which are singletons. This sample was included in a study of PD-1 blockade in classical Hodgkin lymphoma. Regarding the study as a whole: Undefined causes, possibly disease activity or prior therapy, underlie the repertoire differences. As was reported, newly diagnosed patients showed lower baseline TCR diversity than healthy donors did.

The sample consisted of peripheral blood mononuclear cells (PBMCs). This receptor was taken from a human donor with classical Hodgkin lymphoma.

The CDR3 spells CASRLGLAGSTDTQYF. CDR3 in DNA: TGTGCCAGCAGGCTCGGACTAGCGGGGAGCACAGATACGCAGTATTTT. The chain links TRBV27 to TRBJ2-3; 12 nucleotides match TRBD2. From germline, CDR1 is MNHEY and CDR2 SMNVEV (reference sequence). V shed 6 bases, J shed 0 bases, and the junction held 4 bases outside the gene matches. The CDR3 covers 16 residues.